These 6 T cell receptor beta chains were sequenced from one sample in a study of OX40 agonist ivuxolimab in advanced cancers. Clones were read by immunoSEQ multiplex PCR, and TCRdb kept only the in-frame ones, dropping some. Of 99,000 or so clones listed, 90% to 95% were seen once; the top ten hold about 0.31%. Sequenced here: CD4+ or CD8+ T cells sorted from blood, sampled in a trial of the OX40 agonist ivuxolimab. These receptors were obtained from an adult with an advanced solid tumor such as melanoma, head and neck, liver or kidney cancer.

This clone has only one observation. This sequence joins TRBV19 and TRBJ2-2, with D tentatively TRBD1 (5 bases). CDR1 and CDR2 (germline): LNHDA, SQIVND (reference sequence). The CDR3 extends over 14 amino acids. V was shortened by 11 bases and J by 2 bases, with 15 bases between the two germline ends. CDR3 in amino acids: CASDPQGNTGELFF. CDR3 DNA sequence: TGTGCCTCCGACCCCCAGGGAAACACCGGGGAGCTGTTTTTT. Complete variable domain (other parts from reference TRBV19 and TRBJ2-2): DGGITQSPKYLFRKEGQNVTLSCEQNLNHDAMYWYRQDPGQGLRLIYYSQIVNDFQKGDIAEGYSVSREKKESFPLTVTSAQKNPTAFYLCASDPQGNTGELFFGEGSRLTVL.

The chain uses TRBV6-1 and TRBJ2-3; tentative D call: TRBD1 (5 bases). The CDR3 has 15 residues. V gave up 2 bases and J gave up 0 bases, with 9 bases separating them. Germline loops: CDR1 MNHNS, CDR2 SASEGT. The CDR3 bases are TGTGCCAGCAGTGAAAGGGGCAGGAGCACAGATACGCAGTATTTT. As protein: CASSERGRSTDTQYF.

The genes are TRBV5-4 and TRBJ2-7, with TRBD1 matching over 9 bases. The CDR3 has 16 amino acids. V was pared by 3 bases and J by 2 bases, with 9 bases of the junction left unmatched. Germline CDR1 and CDR2: SGHNT and YYREEE (reference sequence). CDR3 protein: CASSWGTGQGAYEQYF. As DNA, the CDR3 is TGTGCCAGCAGCTGGGGAACGGGACAGGGCGCCTACGAGCAGTACTTC.

This CDR3 reads CASSSTGRNTEAFF. The CDR3 DNA follows: TGTGCCAGCAGTTCCACAGGGCGGAACACTGAAGCTTTCTTT. V and J are TRBV6-5 and TRBJ1-1, with a possible D match to TRBD1 (6 bases). CDR3 size: 14 residues. The germline CDR1 and CDR2 sequences are MNHEY and SVGAGI. V lost 4 bases to trimming and J lost 1 base, with 10 bases between them.

The chain carries TRBV6-5 and TRBJ2-2, with 12 positions matching TRBD1. V shed 7 bases and J 9 bases; nucleotides not matched to a gene: 6. Germline-derived CDR1 and CDR2 are MNHEY and SVGAGI. This CDR3 is built from 14 residues. The CDR3 nucleotides are TGTGCCAGCAACCCGGGACAGGGGGCCAGGGAGCTGTTTTTT. Protein: CASNPGQGARELFF.

The chain is built from TRBV7-9 and TRBJ2-7; TRBD2 matches at 9 bases. Looked up from germline, CDR1 is SEHNR and CDR2 is FQNEAQ (reference sequence). The CDR3 is 16 residues long. The V segment lost 5 bases and the J segment 5 bases; nucleotides outside the gene matches: 13. The CDR3 loop is CASSKYPPSGGNEQYF. CDR3 bases: TGTGCCAGCAGCAAGTACCCGCCAAGCGGGGGGAACGAGCAGTACTTC.